The source of this TCR beta chain is a study of T cell responses to AZD1222 COVID-19 vaccine. Overall study: The analysis combined second doses at about 4 or about 12 weeks. Regarding the study as a whole: Reportedly, close to half of spike-specific TCRs are directed against unmutated variant regions. Females outnumbered males among donors, who were mostly white British; clonal diversity was possibly underestimated.

Concerning this clone: Antigen specificity is unknown.

This CDR3 spans 16 amino acids. Germline lookup yields CDR1 SGHVS and CDR2 FNYEAQ. Trimming shortened V by 6 bases and J by 1 base, and 13 bases separated the two germline ends. TCRdb's copy holds only in-frame clones and misses some; the assay was immunoSEQ multiplex PCR. The table includes more than 95,000 clones, about 88% detected once. The TCR comes from an adult in good health. The gene calls are TRBV7-6 and TRBJ2-6; a weak D match, TRBD2 (6 bases). Source: peripheral blood, taken on day 0 of AZD1222 vaccination. The DNA of the CDR3 is TGTGCCAGCAGGATGCGCCGGGGGTCTGGGGCCAACGTCCTGACTTTC. Translating gives CASRMRRGSGANVLTF.